This note documents a single TCR beta chain sequence. This sample was included in a study of T cell changes during pregnancy in multiple sclerosis. CDR1 and CDR2 from the germline V gene are SGDLS and YYNGEE. Trimming removed 2 bases from V and 0 bases from J; junction bases left unmatched: 3. The CDR3 is 15 residues long. Method: immunoSEQ multiplex PCR; TCRdb's copy keeps in-frame clones and lacks some. The sample holds approximately 100,000 clones; 92% are singletons and the top ten take about 0.89%. Material: peripheral blood, obtained after pregnancy. The receptor was isolated from a female donor with multiple sclerosis, enrolled in a pregnancy study. The chain joins TRBV9 to TRBJ1-1; 8 bases align to TRBD1. CDR3 sequence reads: CASSVGQGMNTEAFF. CDR3 nucleotide sequence: TGTGCCAGCAGCGTTGGACAGGGTATGAACACTGAAGCTTTCTTT.